One sample yielded the 27 T cell receptor beta chains listed below, sequenced in a study of lymphopenia after photon versus proton radiotherapy. This table comes from immunoSEQ multiplex PCR, and its TCRdb copy is limited to in-frame clones, with some not included. The sample has roughly 65,000 clones; roughly 88% are singletons. Sequencing was performed on peripheral blood, taken from a patient treated with photon-based radiotherapy. The receptors were sampled from a woman in her seventies with pancreatic cancer.

This clone showed up just once. The rearrangement links TRBV6-5 to TRBJ2-3; a possible D gene is TRBD1 (5 bases). V lost 8 bases to trimming and J lost 6 bases, with 12 bases between them. The CDR3 is 12 residues long. From germline, CDR1 is MNHEY and CDR2 SVGAGI. The CDR3 region has the DNA TGTGCCAGCGGGGCCCCCGTGGATACGCAGTATTTT. This codes for CASGAPVDTQYF.

This chain joins TRBV14 and TRBJ1-1; a possible D gene is TRBD1 (5 bases). The CDR3 covers 17 residues. With 0 bases removed from V and 1 base from J, the gap between germline ends came to 15 bases. Germline values: CDR1 SGHDN, CDR2 FVKESK. CDR3 in DNA: TGTGCCAGCAGCCAAGATAAGGCGGGGGGATGGAACACTGAAGCTTTCTTT. This gives the protein CASSQDKAGGWNTEAFF.

The V and J genes are TRBV5-4 and TRBJ1-2; D uncertain. Germline-derived CDR1 and CDR2 are SGHNT and YYREEE (reference sequence). The length of the CDR3 is 11 residues. The ends were cut back, 7 bases at V and 8 bases at J, with 12 bases in the middle. The CDR3 DNA reads as TGTGCCAGCCGGAAGATGGAAGGCTACACCTTC. Protein product: CASRKMEGYTF.

The chain links TRBV5-3 to TRBJ1-3, with no clear D. TRBV5-3 has ORF status, its function being uncertain. The V gene lost 5 bases and the J gene lost 6 bases, with 12 bases spanning the gap. The CDR3 runs 13 residues. CDR3 in amino acids: CARSFDGENTIYF. The CDR3 nucleotides read TGTGCCAGAAGTTTTGACGGAGAAAACACCATATATTTT.

The chain links TRBV19 to TRBJ2-7; TRBD2 aligns across 12 bases. Trimming cost V 2 bases and J 0 bases; bases outside gene matches: 11. The CDR3 has 19 amino acids. Germline V gene data show CDR1 as LNHDA and CDR2 as SQIVND (reference sequence). As DNA, the CDR3 is TGTGCCAGTAGTATACTCCCCCCCCTAGCGGGAGGGAGCTCCTACGAGCAGTACTTC. This encodes CASSILPPLAGGSSYEQYF.

V is TRBV7-3 and J is TRBJ2-7, with 7 bases matching TRBD2. Germline CDR1 is SGHTA and CDR2 is FQGTGA. The CDR3 runs to 15 residues. After removal of 2 bases from V and 2 bases from J, the junction contained 6 bases not matched to a gene. This CDR3 is CASSLSSGPTYEQYF. DNA for the CDR3: TGTGCCAGCAGCTTATCTAGCGGCCCAACCTACGAGCAGTACTTC. Looking up the rest from reference TRBV7-3 and TRBJ2-7 gives the full variable domain: GAGVSQTPSNKVTEKGKYVELRCDPISGHTALYWYRQSLGQGPEFLIYFQGTGAADDSGLPNDRFFAVRPEGSVSTLKIQRTERGDSAVYLCASSLSSGPTYEQYFGPGTRLTVT.

The rearrangement uses TRBV5-1 and TRBJ2-7; perhaps D is TRBD1 or TRBD2 (5 bases each). CDR1 is SGHRS and CDR2 is YFSETQ in the germline V gene. CDR3 length: 18 residues. Trimming removed 0 bases at V and 3 bases at J, with 22 bases between. CDR3 nucleotide sequence: TGCGCCAGCAGCTTGGCCTCTATCGGGGTCCCGGGGCTCTACGAGCAGTACTTC. Protein sequence: CASSLASIGVPGLYEQYF.

The chain links TRBV5-6 to TRBJ2-2, with TRBD2 as a possible D gene (5 bases). With 2 bases removed from V and 7 bases from J, the gap between germline ends came to 6 bases. The germline V gene has CDR1 SGHDT and CDR2 YYEEEE. This CDR3 spans 12 amino acids. In DNA form, the CDR3 reads TGTGCCAGCAGCTTAGGACTCGGGGAGCTGTTTTTT. It is translated as CASSLGLGELFF.

The V gene is TRBV4-3, the J gene TRBJ2-7, with TRBD2 as a possible D gene (5 bases). Germline CDR1 is LGHNA and CDR2 is YSLEER. Trimming cost V 0 bases and J 3 bases, with 18 bases left between them. The CDR3 is made up of 17 amino acids. The CDR3 loop reads CASSQEVRLGVYYEQYF. CDR3 DNA sequence: TGCGCCAGCAGCCAAGAAGTCAGGCTCGGGGTGTACTACGAGCAGTACTTC.

The J gene is TRBJ1-1, the V gene TRBV19; TRBD1 is a possible D gene (6 bases). The CDR3 length is 16 residues. V shed 4 bases and J shed 1 base, with 16 bases lying between them. Germline-derived CDR1 and CDR2 are LNHDA and SQIVND (reference sequence). The CDR3 region is CASSRADRLSNTEAFF. The CDR3 DNA is TGTGCCAGTAGTAGAGCGGACAGACTTTCGAACACTGAAGCTTTCTTT.

The CDR3 loop reads CASSPGLAGGAENIQYF. The CDR3 DNA reads TGTGCCAGCTCACCCGGACTAGCGGGAGGAGCGGAAAACATTCAGTACTTC. This chain joins TRBV18 and TRBJ2-4; 14 positions agree with TRBD2. Germline V lookup: CDR1 KGHSH, CDR2 LQKENI. The trim removed 3 bases at V and 5 bases at J, leaving 6 bases unmatched. The CDR3 is 17 amino acids.

The rearrangement joins TRBV28 to TRBJ2-7; D is uncertain. Germline V CDR1 and CDR2: MDHEN, SYDVKM. V was clipped by 1 base and J by 2 bases, with 9 bases between them. CDR3 length: 14 residues. The CDR3 spells CASSLFQVPYEQYF. Here the CDR3 DNA reads TGTGCCAGCAGTTTATTCCAGGTCCCCTACGAGCAGTACTTC.

J is TRBJ2-3 and V is TRBV6-6; D is unresolved. V lost 2 bases and J 0 bases, leaving 12 bases between the germline ends. Germline values: CDR1 MNHNY, CDR2 SVGAGI (reference sequence). CDR3 size: 16 residues. CDR3 nucleotides: TGTGCCAGCAGTTACGAAAAGCCCCACAGCACAGATACGCAGTATTTT. It yields the protein CASSYEKPHSTDTQYF.

This chain connects TRBV28 to TRBJ2-5; D is unclear. The V end lost 5 bases, the J end lost 5 bases, and 9 bases lay between the germline ends. Per germline, CDR1 MDHEN and CDR2 SYDVKM. The CDR3 has 12 residues. CDR3 protein: CASSTAPETQYF. CDR3 bases: TGTGCCAGCAGTACGGCTCCGGAGACCCAGTACTTC.

This clone was counted a single time. The chain joins TRBV27 to TRBJ2-1; D might be TRBD1 (6 bases). The CDR3 extends over 15 amino acids. The germline V gene encodes CDR1 MNHEY and CDR2 SMNVEV (reference sequence). V dropped 0 bases and J dropped 5 bases, with 11 bases sitting between them. The CDR3 sequence: CASSLSNGTNNEQFF. CDR3 DNA sequence: TGTGCCAGCAGTTTATCGAATGGGACAAACAATGAGCAGTTCTTC.

This clone turned up a few times. CDR3 nucleotides: TGTGCCAGCACCCCGCCCGGGGGGGGCGGGAGATCCGAGCAGTACTTC. It specifies CASTPPGGGGRSEQYF. The chain recombines TRBV28 with TRBJ2-7; 8 bases fit TRBD2. Per the germline V gene, CDR1 is MDHEN and CDR2 is SYDVKM. Unmatched junction bases numbered 17, after V lost 7 bases and J lost 6 bases. The CDR3 is made up of 16 amino acids.

The rearrangement uses TRBV7-2 and TRBJ2-1, with D possibly matching TRBD1 (6 bases). Trimming took 5 bases from V and 4 from J, leaving 12 bases between them. This CDR3 comprises 14 residues. Germline CDR1 SGHTA, CDR2 FQGNSA. The CDR3 is CASSPAQGYNEQFF. CDR3 nucleotides: TGTGCCAGCAGCCCGGCCCAGGGGTACAATGAGCAGTTCTTC.

In this sample, this clone turned up once. The chain uses TRBV7-2 and TRBJ1-5; D possibly corresponds to TRBD1 (5 bases). The CDR3 contains 16 residues. CDR1 and CDR2 from the germline V gene are SGHTA and FQGNSA. V dropped 1 base and J dropped 0 bases, with 10 bases sitting between them. CDR3 bases: TGTGCCAGCAGCTTAGGGACACTCGTTAGCAATCAGCCCCAGCATTTT. Its translation is CASSLGTLVSNQPQHF. Based on the CDR3 plus reference TRBV7-2 and TRBJ1-5, the full variable domain is GAGVSQSPSNKVTEKGKDVELRCDPISGHTALYWYRQSLGQGLEFLIYFQGNSAPDKSGLPSDRFSAERTGGSVSTLTIQRTQQEDSAVYLCASSLGTLVSNQPQHFGDGTRLSIL.

The chain joins TRBV27 to TRBJ1-2, with TRBD1 matching over 11 bases. Germline assignment: CDR1 MNHEY and CDR2 SMNVEV (reference sequence). CDR3 length: 17 residues. J gave up 8 bases and V 4 bases, and 15 bases lay outside the gene matches. Written as DNA, the CDR3 is TGTGCCAGCAGTTCCCGGACAGGGGGCGCTCTATGGTCCGGCTACACCTTC. It is translated as CASSSRTGGALWSGYTF.

The genes are TRBV9 and TRBJ1-1; D ambiguous. Germline CDR1 and CDR2: SGDLS and YYNGEE. This CDR3 is 14 amino acids long. V was trimmed by 4 bases and J by 4 bases, leaving 14 bases between them. The CDR3 DNA is TGTGCCAGCAGCACCAGTGGACTGTTCACTGAAGCTTTCTTT. Protein product: CASSTSGLFTEAFF.

The genes are TRBV5-5 and TRBJ2-7; 9 nucleotides agree with TRBD1. CDR1 is SGHKS, CDR2 YYEKEE, per germline (reference sequence). The CDR3 runs 13 residues. V trimming: 0 bases; J trimming: 8 bases; junction bases outside the gene matches: 3. CDR3 coding DNA: TGTGCCAGCAGCTTGGCGGGACAGGGCCAGCAGTACTTC. Protein sequence: CASSLAGQGQQYF.

The chain uses TRBV7-6 and TRBJ2-2; 14 bases are a match to TRBD2. V shed 5 bases and J 6 bases; nucleotides not matched to a gene: 5. The V gene's germline CDR1 is SGHVS and CDR2 FNYEAQ. The length of the CDR3 is 16 residues. The CDR3 sequence: CASSGGLAGEPGELFF. In DNA form, the CDR3 reads TGTGCCAGCAGCGGGGGACTAGCGGGAGAACCCGGGGAGCTGTTTTTT. Combining the CDR3 with reference TRBV7-6 and TRBJ2-2 gives the whole variable domain GAGVSQSPRYKVTKRGQDVALRCDPISGHVSLYWYRQALGQGPEFLTYFNYEAQQDKSGLPNDRFSAERPEGSISTLTIQRTEQRDSAMYRCASSGGLAGEPGELFFGEGSRLTVL.

This clone came up once. The chain links TRBV5-1 to TRBJ1-1, with D possibly TRBD1 on 5 matching bases. Germline V gene lookup returns CDR1 SGHRS and CDR2 YFSETQ. The length of the CDR3 is 15 residues. V was shortened by 4 bases and J by 1 base, with 14 bases between the two germline ends. In nucleotides, the CDR3 is TGCGCCAGCAGCCAAGGGGACCGTCGGAACACTGAAGCTTTCTTT. Its protein product is CASSQGDRRNTEAFF.

The V call is TRBV4-3, the J call TRBJ2-1; perhaps TRBD2 as D (6 bases). Germline V gene data show CDR1 as LGHNA and CDR2 as YSLEER. V was cut by 1 base and J by 8 bases, with 15 bases left in between. This CDR3 comprises 15 residues. The CDR3 sequence: CASSQAAGSMYEQFF. DNA for the CDR3: TGCGCCAGCAGCCAAGCCGCCGGGAGCATGTATGAGCAGTTCTTC.

This clone was counted a few times. The gene calls are TRBV7-3 and TRBJ1-2; tentatively, D is TRBD1 (6 bases). Germline values: CDR1 SGHTA, CDR2 FQGTGA. There are 13 residues in the CDR3. V was trimmed by 0 bases and J by 8 bases, leaving 10 bases between them. The CDR3 sequence is CASSLTGRGGYTF. The CDR3 DNA reads as TGTGCCAGCAGCTTAACAGGCAGGGGCGGCTACACCTTC.

This chain connects TRBV2 to TRBJ1-1, with D possibly TRBD1 on 6 matching bases. Germline V gene data show CDR1 as SNHLY and CDR2 as FYNNEI. V was shortened by 4 bases and J by 0 bases, with 21 bases between the two germline ends. The CDR3 totals 18 residues. The CDR3, as DNA: TGTGCCAGCAGTGTCGCAGGGGTATCGATGACTATGAACACTGAAGCTTTCTTT. This sequence encodes CASSVAGVSMTMNTEAFF. Based on the CDR3 plus reference TRBV2 and TRBJ1-1, the full variable domain is EPEVTQTPSHQVTQMGQEVILRCVPISNHLYFYWYRQILGQKVEFLVSFYNNEISEKSEIFDDQFSVERPDGSNFTLKIRSTKLEDSAMYFCASSVAGVSMTMNTEAFFGQGTRLTVV.

The rearrangement joins TRBV2 to TRBJ1-1; D is unclear. The CDR3 has 10 residues. Deletions cut 6 bases from V and 5 bases from J, with 4 bases between. From germline, CDR1 is SNHLY and CDR2 FYNNEI. The CDR3 bases are TGTGCCAGCAGGACTACTGAAGCTTTCTTT. Protein sequence: CASRTTEAFF.